This T cell receptor beta chain was documented in a study of blood T cell repertoires in COVID-19 (TCRdb year 2020). As for the study more broadly: Collaborator samples came from the United States, Italy and Spain and covered acute and convalescent phases of COVID-19. Deeply sampled blood TCRbeta repertoires from subjects exposed to, actively infected with, or recovered from COVID-19 were included in the dataset. The prospective study material was composed of cDNA or gDNA derived from T cells, B-cell-depleted T cells, or PBMCs. The repertoires were made available in a free public database intended to serve as a resource for research on the immune response to SARS-CoV-2. Samples came from the ongoing ImmuneRACE study (first 160 participants) plus 1,254 subjects from 6 global collaborators. Where available, HLA class I and class II types were taken from metadata supplied by the sample provider and were not determined by assay-based typing. Sample metadata almost always included a de-identified subject ID, COVID-19 status, age in years and sex. The investigation overall reported the following: Clinical and demographic metadata were provided uncurated, with the amount varying by source and participant.

Details on this clone: Its antigen is still unknown. No much larger clone is present one base from it, and per-base qualities are unavailable.

Its CDR3 holds 16 amino acids, cysteine through phenylalanine. Left in the record is the CDR3 DNA by itself, 48 bases read in frame from the first base. Per the germline V gene (reference sequence), LNHDA is the CDR1 and SQIVND is the CDR2. The junction shows trimming of 5 bases on V and 0 bases on J, plus 17 bases between the germline ends. Samples from volunteer blood donors who had recovered from COVID-19 were contributed by a second Seattle source. Each collaborating institution followed its own protocols to collect whole blood in K2EDTA tubes. For TCRbeta analysis, collaborator samples were shipped as frozen whole blood, as isolated PBMCs, or as DNA extracted from either sample type. The immunoSEQ Assay, a bias-controlled multiplex PCR, was used to amplify TCRbeta CDR3 regions from genomic DNA. Regarding the original processing steps: The number of nucleated cells in each sample was estimated by amplification of reference gene primers within the assay. To quantify the absolute abundance of each unique TCRbeta CDR3 rearrangement, sequence reads were collapsed and filtered. Productive Simpson clonality was computed per sample as the square root of Simpson's diversity index over productive rearrangements. TCRdb retrieved this table from immuneACCESS and kept in-frame rearrangements only. Not all clones are present; in checked studies, unresolved V genes account for under half, and no reason is known for the remainder. V, J and clone size derive from that table, while D and trimming were established from the DNA sequence. The table for this sample lists roughly 150,000 clones; more than 75% of them were counted only once. Clones ranked in the top ten supply 2% to 2.5% of the sample.

Recombination joined TRBV19 with TRBJ2-7; TRBD2 is a possible D gene, resting on 6 matching bases. The material sequenced was peripheral blood. The sequence was collected from a man between 45 and 60 years old who had recovered from COVID-19. The DNA is TGTGCCAGTAGTGGGAGAGGAGGGCTTACCTCCTACGAGCAGTACTTC. Its protein reads: CASSGRGGLTSYEQYF.